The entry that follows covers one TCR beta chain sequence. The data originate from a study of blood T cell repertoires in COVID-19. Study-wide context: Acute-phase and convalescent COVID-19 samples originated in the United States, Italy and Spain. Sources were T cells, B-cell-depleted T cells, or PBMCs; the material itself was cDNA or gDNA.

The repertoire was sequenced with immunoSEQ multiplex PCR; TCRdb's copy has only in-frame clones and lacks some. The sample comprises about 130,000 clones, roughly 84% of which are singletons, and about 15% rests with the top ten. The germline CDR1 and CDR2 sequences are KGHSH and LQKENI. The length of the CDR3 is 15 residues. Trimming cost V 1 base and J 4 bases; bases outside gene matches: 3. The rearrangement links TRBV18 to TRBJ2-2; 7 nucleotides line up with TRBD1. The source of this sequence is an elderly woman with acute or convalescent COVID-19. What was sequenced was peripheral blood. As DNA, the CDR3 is TGTGCCAGCTCACCACAGGGACAGCCCACCGGGGAGCTGTTTTTT. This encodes CASSPQGQPTGELFF. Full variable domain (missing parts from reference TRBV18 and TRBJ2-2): NAGVMQNPRHLVRRRGQEARLRCSPMKGHSHVYWYRQLPEEGLKFMVYLQKENIIDESGMPKERFSAEFPKEGPSILRIQQVVRGDSAAYFCASSPQGQPTGELFFGEGSRLTVL.